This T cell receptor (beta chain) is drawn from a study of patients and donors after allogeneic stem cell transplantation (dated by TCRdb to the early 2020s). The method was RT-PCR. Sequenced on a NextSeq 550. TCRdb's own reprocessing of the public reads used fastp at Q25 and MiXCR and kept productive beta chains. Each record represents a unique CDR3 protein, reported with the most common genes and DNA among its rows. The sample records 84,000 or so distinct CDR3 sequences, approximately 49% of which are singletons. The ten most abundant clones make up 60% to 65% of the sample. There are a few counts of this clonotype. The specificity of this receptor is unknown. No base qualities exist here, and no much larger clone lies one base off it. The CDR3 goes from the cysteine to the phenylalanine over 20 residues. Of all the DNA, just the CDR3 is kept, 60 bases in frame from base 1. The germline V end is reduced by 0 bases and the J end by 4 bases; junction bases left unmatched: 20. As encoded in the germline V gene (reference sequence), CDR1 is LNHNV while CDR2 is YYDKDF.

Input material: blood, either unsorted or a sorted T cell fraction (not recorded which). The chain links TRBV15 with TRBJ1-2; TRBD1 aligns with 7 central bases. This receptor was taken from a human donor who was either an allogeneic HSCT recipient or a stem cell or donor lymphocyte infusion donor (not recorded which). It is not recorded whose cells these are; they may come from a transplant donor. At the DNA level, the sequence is TGTGCCACCAGCAGAGATCCCCAGACAGGGATCCCTCCACCCTTCTATGGCTACACCTTC. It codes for CATSRDPQTGIPPPFYGYTF. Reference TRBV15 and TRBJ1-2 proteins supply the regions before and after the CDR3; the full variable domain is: DAMVIQNPRYQVTQFGKPVTLSCSQTLNHNVMYWYQQKSSQAPKLLFHYYDKDFNNEADTPDNFQSRRPNTSFCFLDIRSPGLGDTAMYLCATSRDPQTGIPPPFYGYTFGSGTRLTVV.